The entry below describes one T cell receptor (beta chain). This sample stems from a study of molecular identifiers for immune sequencing clone quantification. Via MiXCR, TCRdb re-called the PCR reads, giving one row per CDR3 protein. The sample yields about 630,000 distinct CDR3 sequences, roughly 23% seen once. This TCR was sampled from a human donor in good health. Some libraries in this study had Jurkat cell RNA spiked in. The sequenced sample was naive CD8+ T cells from blood, with Jurkat cell RNA spiked in. Subset: FACS-sorted CD8+CD4-CCR7+CD45RA+ naive T cells.

The CDR3 DNA follows: TGTGCCATCAGAGAACTAGCGGGGGGGCCTTTCCCGCAGTACTTC. As protein: CAIRELAGGPFPQYF. The chain recombines TRBV10-3 with TRBJ2-7, with 13 bases aligning to TRBD2. Germline assignment: CDR1 ENHRY and CDR2 SYGVKD. This CDR3 has 15 amino acids. The J segment lost 9 bases and the V segment lost 6 bases, leaving 11 bases of the junction unmatched.